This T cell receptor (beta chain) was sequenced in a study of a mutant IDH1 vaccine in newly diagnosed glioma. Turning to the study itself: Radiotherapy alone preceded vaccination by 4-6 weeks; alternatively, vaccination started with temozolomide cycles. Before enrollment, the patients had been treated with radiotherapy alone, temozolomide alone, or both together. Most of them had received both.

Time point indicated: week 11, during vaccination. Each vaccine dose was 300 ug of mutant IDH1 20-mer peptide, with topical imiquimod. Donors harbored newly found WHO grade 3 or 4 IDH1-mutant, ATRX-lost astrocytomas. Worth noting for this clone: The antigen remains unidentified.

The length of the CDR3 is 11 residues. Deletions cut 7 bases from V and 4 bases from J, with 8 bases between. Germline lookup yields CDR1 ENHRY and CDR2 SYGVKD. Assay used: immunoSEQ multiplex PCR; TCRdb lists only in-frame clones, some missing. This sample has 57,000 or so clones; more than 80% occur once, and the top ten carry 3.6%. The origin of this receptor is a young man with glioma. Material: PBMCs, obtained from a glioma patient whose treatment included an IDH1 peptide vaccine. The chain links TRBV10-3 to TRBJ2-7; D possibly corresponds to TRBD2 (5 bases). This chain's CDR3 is CAIKREYEQYF. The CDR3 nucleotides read TGTGCCATCAAGAGGGAGTACGAGCAGTACTTC.